This T cell receptor (beta chain) was captured in a study of cytomegalovirus exposure and HLA in healthy donors. Study-wide results and caveats: The dataset shows that most TCR sequences were rare, while some public TCRs occurred in many donors.

Libraries were prepared by immunoSEQ multiplex PCR; TCRdb keeps only in-frame clonotypes and omits some of them. The sample has some 70,000 clones; around 89% are singletons. From the approximately 110-subject validation cohort, which was separate from the roughly 690-subject first cohort, the donors were drawn. With V trimmed by 4 bases and J by 0 bases, 13 bases remained unmatched. This CDR3 spans 18 amino acids. Germline CDR1 and CDR2: SGHRS and YFSETQ. With regard to this clone: What it binds is not known.

This receptor was identified in a woman younger than 35 in good health and CMV-seronegative. The chain carries TRBV5-1 and TRBJ1-5; the match to TRBD1 covers 7 bases. Sequences were obtained from PBMCs. As DNA, the CDR3 is TGCGCCAGCAGCATGGGACAGTCGCCGAGCCATAGCAATCAGCCCCAGCATTTT. It translates to CASSMGQSPSHSNQPQHF.